This TCR beta chain was identified in a study of regulatory T cells in long-lasting Graves disease. This clonotype was counted a few times. Regarding time point: persistent/refractory GD, antithyroid drugs over 5 years with positive TRAb. TCR sequences were obtained from RNA taken from PBMCs. HTBI primers from iRepertoire and Arm-PCR of CDR3 regions yielded the TCR beta libraries. MiXCR, applied by TCRdb to the multiplex PCR reads, yields one record per CDR3 protein. There are 400,000 or so distinct CDR3 sequences in the sample; less than 25% occur only once, and about a fifth lies in the top ten. V was clipped by 1 base and J by 0 bases, with 9 bases between them. Germline V gene lookup returns CDR1 SGHTA and CDR2 FQGNSA. The CDR3 is made up of 15 amino acids.

This TCR was sampled from a female donor with Graves disease. V gene TRBV7-2 combines with J gene TRBJ1-2; D gene ambiguous. Specimen: peripheral blood mononuclear cells (PBMCs), collected when the disease was refractory, from a patient treated with antithyroid drugs. The CDR3 DNA follows: TGTGCCAGCAGCTTAGAGGGCGGCCCTAACTATGGCTACACCTTC. Protein: CASSLEGGPNYGYTF.